Judged by abundance, the clone carrying this TCR beta chain is medium-sized. This specimen comes from a study of neurological immune-mediated disorders. Per germline, CDR1 MGHRA and CDR2 YSYEKL. V lost 3 bases and J lost 4, with 12 bases in between. This CDR3 spans 14 amino acids. A single run covered 15-18 subjects with over 180 million TCR-beta sequences. TCRdb re-called the 5' RACE reads with MiXCR, one entry per CDR3 protein. The sample consists of around 15,000 distinct CDR3 sequences, about 20% of them appearing once. Sequencing was done on a sample of PBMCs. The chain combines TRBV4-1 with TRBJ1-1; D might be TRBD1 (5 bases). This clonotype originated in a man aged 50 to 60 in good health. The CDR3 loop is CASSHPARGTEAFF. The CDR3 DNA is TGCGCCAGCAGCCATCCGGCGAGGGGCACTGAAGCTTTCTTT.